These T cell receptor beta chains were read from a single sample in a study of blood T cell repertoires in COVID-19. This table comes from immunoSEQ multiplex PCR, and its TCRdb copy is limited to in-frame clones, with some not included. The data contain approximately 68,000 clones, roughly 81% of them singletons. Material: peripheral blood. The receptors originated from a human donor in a cohort sampled during active COVID-19. CDR3s include the opening cysteine and the closing phenylalanine or tryptophan. Each record gives: J gene, V gene, D gene, clone size, CDR3 DNA, CDR3 protein. D genes are given only for firm matches. Rows give clone size only sometimes, using once, few, many, or a class for an expanded clone.

j_call: TRBJ1-4
v_call: TRBV4-1
d_call: .
clone_size: few
cdr3_nt: TGCGCCAGCAGCCTCTCGACTATTGGGGATGAAAAACTGTTTTTT
cdr3_aa: CASSLSTIGDEKLFF

j_call: TRBJ1-1
v_call: TRBV30
d_call: .
clone_size: few
cdr3_nt: TGTGCCTGTTGGGAACTGGGAGCAGAAGCTTTCTTT
cdr3_aa: CACWELGAEAFF

j_call: TRBJ1-1
v_call: TRBV18
d_call: TRBD1
clone_size: .
cdr3_nt: TGTGCCAGCTCCCCCAGACAGGGAGGAACTGAAGCTTTCTTT
cdr3_aa: CASSPRQGGTEAFF

j_call: TRBJ2-7
v_call: TRBV27
d_call: TRBD1
clone_size: .
cdr3_nt: TGTGCCAGCAGTTTATACCCGGGACAGAGCTACGAGCAGTACTTC
cdr3_aa: CASSLYPGQSYEQYF

j_call: TRBJ1-1
v_call: TRBV7-2
d_call: .
clone_size: few
cdr3_nt: TGTGCCAGCAGCTTCGGAGGACTACTCGTTGAAGCTTTCTTT
cdr3_aa: CASSFGGLLVEAFF

j_call: TRBJ1-2
v_call: TRBV2
d_call: TRBD1
clone_size: .
cdr3_nt: TGTGCCAGCAGTGGGGGGGACAGGGCCGCAGATGGCTACACCTTC
cdr3_aa: CASSGGDRAADGYTF

j_call: TRBJ2-7
v_call: TRBV28
d_call: .
clone_size: .
cdr3_nt: TGTGCCAGCAGTCTGGGACTGTCGTTATCGTACGAGCAGTACTTC
cdr3_aa: CASSLGLSLSYEQYF

j_call: TRBJ2-5
v_call: TRBV28
d_call: TRBD1
clone_size: .
cdr3_nt: TGTGCCAGCCGACAGGGCGTGGAGACCCAGTACTTC
cdr3_aa: CASRQGVETQYF

j_call: TRBJ2-1
v_call: TRBV4-2
d_call: TRBD1
clone_size: .
cdr3_nt: TGTGCCAGCAGCCAAGCAGGGGGTGGATACAATGAGCAGTTCTTC
cdr3_aa: CASSQAGGGYNEQFF

j_call: TRBJ2-3
v_call: TRBV27
d_call: TRBD2
clone_size: .
cdr3_nt: TGTGCCAGCTGCCTAAGCGGGAGGGTCGGAGATACGCAGTATTTT
cdr3_aa: CASCLSGRVGDTQYF

j_call: TRBJ2-1
v_call: TRBV11-2
d_call: .
clone_size: .
cdr3_nt: TGTGCCAGCAGCTTAGAGGCTGCCAGCTCCTACAATGAGCAGTTCTTC
cdr3_aa: CASSLEAASSYNEQFF

j_call: TRBJ2-1
v_call: TRBV24-1
d_call: TRBD1
clone_size: .
cdr3_nt: TGTGCCACCAGTGGGCAGGGGGCCTCCTACAATGAGCAGTTCTTC
cdr3_aa: CATSGQGASYNEQFF

j_call: TRBJ1-1
v_call: TRBV4-1
d_call: .
clone_size: .
cdr3_nt: TGCGCCAGCAGGGGAGGGTCTCCTGAAGCTTTCTTT
cdr3_aa: CASRGGSPEAFF

j_call: TRBJ2-5
v_call: TRBV5-4
d_call: TRBD1
clone_size: once
cdr3_nt: TGTGCCAGCAGCATACAGGGGCAAGAGACCCAGTACTTC
cdr3_aa: CASSIQGQETQYF

j_call: TRBJ2-1
v_call: TRBV11-2
d_call: .
clone_size: .
cdr3_nt: TGTGCCAGCAGCTTAGTTGTGAGGCCCTACAATGAGCAGTTCTTC
cdr3_aa: CASSLVVRPYNEQFF

j_call: TRBJ2-1
v_call: TRBV2
d_call: .
clone_size: once
cdr3_nt: TGTGCCAGCAAGGGGTCCAATGAGCAGTTCTTC
cdr3_aa: CASKGSNEQFF

j_call: TRBJ1-3
v_call: TRBV25-1
d_call: TRBD1
clone_size: .
cdr3_nt: TGTGCCAGCAGTTACAGAGGGGGCACTGGAAACACCATATATTTT
cdr3_aa: CASSYRGGTGNTIYF

j_call: TRBJ1-1
v_call: TRBV28
d_call: TRBD1
clone_size: .
cdr3_nt: TGTGCCAGCCGTTTGGCCGGGACAGGGTACACTGAAGCTTTCTTT
cdr3_aa: CASRLAGTGYTEAFF

j_call: TRBJ2-1
v_call: TRBV6-5
d_call: TRBD2
clone_size: .
cdr3_nt: TGTGCCAGCAGCGCGGGGGGCGAGCAGTTCTTC
cdr3_aa: CASSAGGEQFF

j_call: TRBJ2-1
v_call: TRBV3-1/TRBV3-2
d_call: .
clone_size: .
cdr3_nt: TGTGCCAGCAGCAGGGGGGGGATGATACAAAATGAGCAGTTCTTC
cdr3_aa: CASSRGGMIQNEQFF

j_call: TRBJ1-1
v_call: TRBV27
d_call: .
clone_size: .
cdr3_nt: TGTGCCAGCAGTACCCGGCGCGGCACTGAAGCTTTCTTT
cdr3_aa: CASSTRRGTEAFF

j_call: TRBJ2-2
v_call: TRBV13
d_call: .
clone_size: .
cdr3_nt: TGTGCCAGCAGCCCCCTGGGGGCGCGGGTTCCCGGGGAGCCGTTTTTT
cdr3_aa: CASSPLGARVPGEPFF